Listed below are T cell receptor beta chains from one sample, sequenced in a study of cytomegalovirus exposure and HLA in healthy donors. The protocol was immunoSEQ multiplex PCR, while the TCRdb copy is restricted to in-frame clones and leaves out a portion. The data contain about 200,000 clones, around 86% of them seen just once; the ten biggest clones take up about 2%. Sequences were obtained from PBMCs. Receptor source: a woman younger than 30 in good health and CMV-seropositive. Each CDR3 is given with its conserved first and last residue. A D gene is named only where the DNA matches it firmly. Part of the rows lack a size; the others show once, few, many or a class for expanded clones.

v_call: TRBV2; j_call: TRBJ1-1; d_call: TRBD1; clone_size: -; cdr3_nt: TGTGCCAGCAGACGGACAGGGGGCGGGACTGAAGCTTTCTTT; cdr3_aa: CASRRTGGGTEAFF
v_call: TRBV27; j_call: TRBJ2-1; d_call: TRBD1; clone_size: -; cdr3_nt: TGTGCCAGCAGTTTAAGTCGGGACAGTTACAATGAGCAGTTCTTC; cdr3_aa: CASSLSRDSYNEQFF
v_call: TRBV30; j_call: TRBJ2-7; d_call: -; clone_size: -; cdr3_nt: TGTGCCTGGAGGTCACGGTGGTACGAGCAGTACTTC; cdr3_aa: CAWRSRWYEQYF
v_call: TRBV28; j_call: TRBJ1-5; d_call: TRBD1; clone_size: few; cdr3_nt: TGTGCCAGCAGTTCCAGGGGGGCCAATCAGCCCCAGCATTTT; cdr3_aa: CASSSRGANQPQHF
v_call: TRBV28; j_call: TRBJ2-1; d_call: TRBD1; clone_size: -; cdr3_nt: TGTGCCAGCAGTCCCACCGACAGGGCGAATGAGCAGTTCTTC; cdr3_aa: CASSPTDRANEQFF
v_call: TRBV7-8; j_call: TRBJ2-7; d_call: TRBD2; clone_size: -; cdr3_nt: TGTGCCAGCAGGCGCATGGCGGGAGGTCCCAGCTCCTACGAGCAGTACTTC; cdr3_aa: CASRRMAGGPSSYEQYF
v_call: TRBV7-8; j_call: TRBJ1-1; d_call: -; clone_size: -; cdr3_nt: TGTGCCAGCAGCCGGGGTCCGGCCCAAGCTTTCTTT; cdr3_aa: CASSRGPAQAFF
v_call: TRBV30; j_call: TRBJ1-1; d_call: -; clone_size: few; cdr3_nt: TGTGCCTGGAGTTTCACAGTGAACACTGAAGCTTTCTTT; cdr3_aa: CAWSFTVNTEAFF
v_call: TRBV28; j_call: TRBJ2-7; d_call: -; clone_size: once; cdr3_nt: TGTGCCAGCAGTCCCCTCGGATGGGCGTACGAGCAGTACTTC; cdr3_aa: CASSPLGWAYEQYF
v_call: TRBV6-5; j_call: TRBJ2-1; d_call: -; clone_size: -; cdr3_nt: TGTGCCAGCAGTTACTCTCCTGGACAAAACAATGAGCAGTTCTTC; cdr3_aa: CASSYSPGQNNEQFF
v_call: TRBV27; j_call: TRBJ1-2; d_call: -; clone_size: -; cdr3_nt: TGTGCCAGCAGTTTAATGGGAGCGAACTATGGCTACACCTTC; cdr3_aa: CASSLMGANYGYTF
v_call: TRBV6-1; j_call: TRBJ1-1; d_call: TRBD1; clone_size: -; cdr3_nt: TGTGCCAGCAGTGGGTTCGGACAGGGGGGGATGAACACTGAAGCTTTCTTT; cdr3_aa: CASSGFGQGGMNTEAFF
v_call: TRBV6-6; j_call: TRBJ1-4; d_call: -; clone_size: -; cdr3_nt: TGTGCCAGCAGTTACTCACAGGGAACTAATGAAAAACTGTTTTTT; cdr3_aa: CASSYSQGTNEKLFF
v_call: TRBV5-1; j_call: TRBJ1-3; d_call: -; clone_size: -; cdr3_nt: TGCGCCAGCAGCTTGGCCGGAGGGAATCTCGGAAACACCATATATTTT; cdr3_aa: CASSLAGGNLGNTIYF
v_call: TRBV7-9; j_call: TRBJ2-5; d_call: TRBD1; clone_size: -; cdr3_nt: TGTGCCAGCAGCAGTGACAGGGGGGAGACCCAGTACTTC; cdr3_aa: CASSSDRGETQYF
v_call: TRBV2; j_call: TRBJ1-1; d_call: -; clone_size: -; cdr3_nt: TGTGCCAGCAGTGAAGCTGCGGCGGGGTCGGGTGAAGCTTTCTTT; cdr3_aa: CASSEAAAGSGEAFF
v_call: TRBV12-5; j_call: TRBJ2-7; d_call: TRBD1; clone_size: -; cdr3_nt: TGTGCTAGGGAAGGGGACAGGGATAAGTACGAGCAGTACTTC; cdr3_aa: CAREGDRDKYEQYF
v_call: TRBV6-5; j_call: TRBJ1-3; d_call: -; clone_size: -; cdr3_nt: TGTGCCAGCAGTCGGGGTACATCTGGAAACACCATATATTTT; cdr3_aa: CASSRGTSGNTIYF